Below, one TCR beta chain is given with its context. Its specific antigen is unknown. Base qualities are not provided; no much larger clone lies one nucleotide away. The data are from a study of blood T cell repertoires in COVID-19 (dated by TCRdb to 2020 to 2021). Concerning the study at large: The collaborator samples originated in the United States, Italy and Spain and spanned the acute and convalescent phases of COVID-19. Subjects who had been exposed to COVID-19, were actively infected with it, or had recovered from it provided the deeply sampled blood TCRbeta repertoires that made up the dataset. The prospective study material was composed of cDNA or gDNA derived from T cells, B-cell-depleted T cells, or PBMCs. Nearly every sample came with metadata listing a de-identified subject ID, COVID-19 status, age in years and sex. Samples came from the ongoing ImmuneRACE study (first 160 participants) plus 1,254 subjects from 6 global collaborators. The repertoires were released in a freely available public database meant as a resource for research on the immune response to SARS-CoV-2. HLA class I and class II types, where available, came from metadata supplied by the sample provider rather than from assay-based typing.

Broad study findings and their caveats: The quantity of clinical and demographic metadata differed by source and by participant and was supplied without curation.

TCRbeta CDR3 regions were amplified from genomic DNA by means of the immunoSEQ Assay, a bias-controlled multiplex PCR. The authors' pipeline ran thus. Within the assay, amplification of reference gene primers was used to estimate how many nucleated cells each sample contained. To quantify the absolute abundance of each unique TCRbeta CDR3 rearrangement, sequence reads were collapsed and filtered. For each sample, productive Simpson clonality was calculated as the square root of Simpson's diversity index over productive rearrangements. Drawn from immuneACCESS, this table holds only the in-frame rearrangements with V and J called that TCRdb kept. Clones are partly lost; checked studies trace under half to an unresolved V gene and leave the rest unexplained. The V and J calls and clone size were taken over from that table, and D and trimming were inferred from the DNA. A total of about 240,000 clones appear in this sample, around 84% of them only once. The biggest ten clones account for less than 4% of the sample.

CDR1 and CDR2, per the germline V gene (reference sequence), are MNHEY and SMNVEV. Deletion took 6 bases off V and 1 base off J, with a span of 6 bases between the germline ends. Measured from the cysteine to the phenylalanine, the CDR3 is 12 residues long. Only CDR3 DNA is held: 36 bases, read in frame from base 1. Whole blood was collected in K2EDTA tubes by collaborating institutions according to the institutions' own protocols. For TCRbeta analysis, collaborator samples were shipped as frozen whole blood, as isolated PBMCs, or as DNA extracted from either sample type. The sequencing input was peripheral blood. The TCR originated in a woman aged 18-29 years with acute or convalescent COVID-19. The rearrangement joined TRBV27 to TRBJ2-5; the D gene cannot be resolved reliably. The bases read TGTGCCAGCAGGAGCGCCCAAGAGACCCAGTACTTC. Its protein is CASRSAQETQYF.